A single sample gave rise to the 18 T cell receptor beta chains below, sequenced in a study of blood T cell repertoires in COVID-19. Repertoires were generated with immunoSEQ multiplex PCR, while TCRdb's copy carries only in-frame clones and drops some. The sample records approximately 170,000 clones, approximately 95% being singletons. The sample was peripheral blood. These receptors all stem from a woman aged 60-75 years with COVID-19, enrolled during active disease.

The V and J genes are TRBV18 and TRBJ2-5, with D tentatively TRBD2 (6 bases). Germline CDR1 KGHSH, CDR2 LQKENI. This CDR3 is 11 amino acids long. Trimming pared 4 bases from V and 13 bases from J, leaving 13 bases between. This chain's CDR3 is CASSQGGLRYF. CDR3 DNA sequence: TGTGCCAGCTCACAGGGAGGACTAAGGTACTTC.

This clone appeared many times. J is TRBJ1-5 and V is TRBV7-9; TRBD1 is a possible D gene (5 bases). Germline CDR1 is SEHNR and CDR2 is FQNEAQ (reference sequence). The CDR3 extends over 16 amino acids. Trimming removed 4 bases at V and 2 bases at J, with 15 bases between. In DNA, the CDR3 is TGTGCCAGCAGCTCATTTGCGGGGCCGGGCAATCAGCCCCAGCATTTT. Encoded protein: CASSSFAGPGNQPQHF.

The sample holds one count of this clone. The gene calls are TRBV27 and TRBJ2-3; 10 positions agree with TRBD2. The junction had 7 bases not matched to a gene; V was cut back by 4 bases and J by 6 bases. This CDR3 comprises 15 residues. CDR1 and CDR2 (germline): MNHEY, SMNVEV (reference sequence). CDR3 loop: CASSWSAGGPDTQYF. As DNA, the CDR3 is TGTGCCAGCAGTTGGTCAGCGGGGGGGCCGGATACGCAGTATTTT.

This chain connects TRBV29-1 to TRBJ1-2; a weak D match, TRBD1 (6 bases). The CDR3 is made up of 15 amino acids. The V end lost 3 bases, the J end lost 0 bases, and 14 bases lay between the germline ends. Germline V lookup: CDR1 SQVTM, CDR2 ANQGSEA. The CDR3, as DNA: TGCAGCGTTGACCGGTCAGGGGAAGCTAACTATGGCTACACCTTC. It is translated as CSVDRSGEANYGYTF. Full variable domain (missing parts from reference TRBV29-1 and TRBJ1-2): SAVISQKPSRDICQRGTSLTIQCQVDSQVTMMFWYRQQPGQSLTLIATANQGSEATYESGFVIDKFPISRPNLTFSTLTVSNMSPEDSSIYLCSVDRSGEANYGYTFGSGTRLTVV.

The J gene is TRBJ1-4, the V gene TRBV20-1; 8 bases match TRBD1. Germline values: CDR1 DFQATT, CDR2 SNEGSKA (reference sequence). The CDR3 is 14 residues long. V gave up 4 bases and J gave up 5 bases; unmatched junction bases: 6. CDR3 loop: CSAIDRQGNEKLFF. The CDR3 coding sequence is TGCAGTGCTATTGATAGACAGGGGAATGAAAAACTGTTTTTT.

V usage is TRBV7-2 and J usage is TRBJ2-2; perhaps TRBD2 as D (5 bases). Looked up from germline, CDR1 is SGHTA and CDR2 is FQGNSA. The CDR3 sequence is 15 residues long. The ends were cut back, 1 base at V and 7 bases at J, with 13 bases in the middle. CDR3 nucleotide sequence: TGTGCCAGCAGCTTAGGGGCTAGCCGGGTCGGGGAGCTGTTTTTT. Encoded protein: CASSLGASRVGELFF. Full variable domain (outside the CDR3, taken from reference TRBV7-2 and TRBJ2-2): GAGVSQSPSNKVTEKGKDVELRCDPISGHTALYWYRQSLGQGLEFLIYFQGNSAPDKSGLPSDRFSAERTGGSVSTLTIQRTQQEDSAVYLCASSLGASRVGELFFGEGSRLTVL.

The rearrangement joins TRBV19 to TRBJ1-1; D gene ambiguous. The CDR3 is 14 residues long. Germline CDR1 LNHDA, CDR2 SQIVND (reference sequence). V lost 11 bases, J lost 5 bases, and 21 bases lay in between. The CDR3 reads CAVFPEVPGTEAFF. The CDR3 DNA follows: TGTGCCGTATTCCCGGAGGTTCCGGGGACTGAAGCTTTCTTT.

This chain connects TRBV11-2 to TRBJ1-2; possibly TRBD1 for D (6 bases). The V gene lost 5 bases and the J gene lost 7 bases, with 20 bases spanning the gap. Looked up from germline, CDR1 is SGHAT and CDR2 is FQNNGV. The CDR3 runs to 15 residues. CDR3 loop: CASSLIQGLEAGYTF. CDR3 coding DNA: TGTGCCAGCAGCCTCATTCAGGGGCTAGAGGCTGGCTACACCTTC.

This sequence joins TRBV7-2 and TRBJ2-5; possibly TRBD2 for D (5 bases). Germline lookup yields CDR1 SGHTA and CDR2 FQGNSA. This CDR3 is built from 14 residues. The V gene lost 5 bases and the J gene lost 2 bases, with 12 bases spanning the gap. The CDR3 is CASSQTKTQETQYF. CDR3 coding DNA: TGTGCCAGCAGCCAGACTAAGACTCAAGAGACCCAGTACTTC.

J is TRBJ1-1 and V is TRBV7-9, with D unresolved. The germline V gene has CDR1 SEHNR and CDR2 FQNEAQ (reference sequence). The CDR3 length is 15 residues. The V end was cut by 0 bases, the J end by 1 base, with 9 bases between. CDR3 residues: CASSLALTGNTEAFF. Written as DNA, the CDR3 is TGTGCCAGCAGCTTAGCGTTGACGGGGAACACTGAAGCTTTCTTT.

J is TRBJ1-1 and V is TRBV19; TRBD1 matches 7 bases. The CDR3 is made up of 16 amino acids. With 5 bases clipped from V and 6 bases from J, the junction kept 15 bases outside the gene matches. Germline V lookup: CDR1 LNHDA, CDR2 SQIVND (reference sequence). The CDR3 DNA reads TGTGCCAGTAGTCGAGACCCAAGACAGGGTAGGTCTGAAGCTTTCTTT. Translation gives CASSRDPRQGRSEAFF.

This clone was found once. The genes are TRBV19 and TRBJ1-1; 8 nucleotides agree with TRBD1. J lost 4 bases, V lost 8 bases, and 9 bases had no gene match. This CDR3 spans 14 amino acids. The germline V gene has CDR1 LNHDA and CDR2 SQIVND (reference sequence). Written as DNA, the CDR3 is TGTGCCAGTGGTCAGGGGGCGCGGGGCACTGAAGCTTTCTTT. It specifies CASGQGARGTEAFF.

V and J are TRBV15 and TRBJ2-7, with a possible D match to TRBD1 (6 bases). With 5 bases removed from V and 2 bases from J, the gap between germline ends came to 16 bases. CDR3 length: 15 residues. The germline CDR1 and CDR2 sequences are LNHNV and YYDKDF (reference sequence). The CDR3 loop is CATSGPMTGTYEQYF. The CDR3 coding sequence is TGTGCCACCAGCGGACCCATGACAGGTACCTACGAGCAGTACTTC. Full variable domain (missing parts from reference TRBV15 and TRBJ2-7): DAMVIQNPRYQVTQFGKPVTLSCSQTLNHNVMYWYQQKSSQAPKLLFHYYDKDFNNEADTPDNFQSRRPNTSFCFLDIRSPGLGDTAMYLCATSGPMTGTYEQYFGPGTRLTVT.

The CDR3 sequence is CAWRGETGSSSYYGYTF. The CDR3 coding sequence is TGTGCCTGGAGGGGAGAGACAGGGTCGAGCTCTTACTATGGCTACACCTTC. The chain is built from TRBV30 and TRBJ1-2; 7 bases are shared with TRBD1. Germline V gives CDR1 GTSNPN, CDR2 SVGIG (reference sequence). The V segment lost 3 bases and the J segment 3 bases; nucleotides outside the gene matches: 16. This CDR3 contains 17 residues.

This clone has only one observation. V gene TRBV18 combines with J gene TRBJ1-2; 10 nucleotides agree with TRBD1. The ends lost 3 bases at V and 6 bases at J; junction bases unmatched: 7. This CDR3 has 15 amino acids. CDR1 and CDR2 from the germline V gene are KGHSH and LQKENI. The CDR3 nucleotides read TGTGCCAGCTCACCCCGGGACAGGGGATCGCATGGCTACACCTTC. Translation gives CASSPRDRGSHGYTF.

This clone was seen just once. The V and J genes are TRBV7-9 and TRBJ2-7; D possibly corresponds to TRBD1 (6 bases). CDR1 and CDR2 (germline): SEHNR, FQNEAQ (reference sequence). The CDR3 sequence is 14 residues long. Trimming left V 5 bases short and J 3 bases short, with 14 bases between. CDR3 residues: CASSEHYRDYEQYF. The CDR3 DNA sequence: TGTGCCAGCAGCGAGCACTACAGGGACTACGAGCAGTACTTC.

The chain uses TRBV19 and TRBJ1-5; TRBD1 matches at 8 bases. Germline V gene sequence: CDR1 LNHDA, CDR2 SQIVND (reference sequence). V gave up 6 bases and J gave up 1 base; unmatched junction bases: 2. The CDR3 runs 14 residues. CDR3 residues: CASSQGASNQPQHF. The CDR3 bases are TGTGCCAGTAGCCAGGGGGCGAGCAATCAGCCCCAGCATTTT.

V is TRBV25-1 and J is TRBJ1-5, with D perhaps matching TRBD1 (5 bases). Per germline, CDR1 MGHDK and CDR2 SYGVNS. With 5 bases removed from V and 6 bases from J, the gap between germline ends came to 14 bases. The CDR3 has 14 residues. CDR3 region: CASSSHGGTQPQHF. The CDR3 DNA sequence: TGTGCCAGCAGTTCCCATGGGGGGACTCAGCCCCAGCATTTT. Full variable domain (rest looked up from reference TRBV25-1 and TRBJ1-5): EADIYQTPRYLVIGTGKKITLECSQTMGHDKMYWYQQDPGMELHLIHYSYGVNSTEKGDLSSESTVSRIRTEHFPLTLESARPSHTSQYLCASSSHGGTQPQHFGDGTRLSIL.